This T cell receptor (beta chain) was sequenced for a study of blood T cells in healthy people across ages. The use of a sample-barcoded 5' primer and a J-beta primer mix characterized a second PCR of roughly 7 to 11 cycles. TCRdb re-derived calls from the 5' RACE reads in MiXCR, one entry per CDR3 protein. Altogether over 950,000 distinct CDR3 sequences are present, roughly two fifths being singletons, with the ten largest covering roughly 13%. This clonotype turned up a few times. Its specificity is not known. Study-level findings and limits: Strong correlation was found linking TCR beta diversity to naive T cell percentage.

The V end lost 7 bases, the J end lost 3 bases, and 12 bases lay between the germline ends. The CDR3 runs 13 residues. The germline V gene has CDR1 MNHEY and CDR2 SVGEGT. The TCR sequence derives from a man aged 18 to 29 in good health. This rearrangement joins TRBV6-2 or TRBV6-3 to TRBJ1-1; the D is unclear. The sample consisted of blood. The CDR3 nucleotides are TGTGCCAGCACCGAAGGGCAGGACACTGAAGCTTTCTTT. Its translation is CASTEGQDTEAFF.